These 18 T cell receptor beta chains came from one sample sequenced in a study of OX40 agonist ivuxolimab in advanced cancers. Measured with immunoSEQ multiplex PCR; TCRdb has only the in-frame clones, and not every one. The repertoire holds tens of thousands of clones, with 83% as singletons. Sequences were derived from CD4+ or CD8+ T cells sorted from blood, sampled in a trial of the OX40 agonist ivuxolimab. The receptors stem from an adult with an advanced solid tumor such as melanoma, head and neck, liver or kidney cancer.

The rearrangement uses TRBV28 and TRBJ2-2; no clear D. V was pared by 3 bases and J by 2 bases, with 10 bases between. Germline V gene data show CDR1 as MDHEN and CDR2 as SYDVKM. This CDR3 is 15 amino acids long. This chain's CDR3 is CASSFAGVNTGELFF. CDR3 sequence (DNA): TGTGCCAGCAGTTTTGCAGGCGTAAACACCGGGGAGCTGTTTTTT.

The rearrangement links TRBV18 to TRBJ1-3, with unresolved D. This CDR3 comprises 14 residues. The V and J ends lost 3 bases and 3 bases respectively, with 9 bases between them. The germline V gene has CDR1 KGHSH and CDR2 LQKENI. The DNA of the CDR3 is TGTGCCAGCTCACCCTCAGGTCTTGGAAACACCATATATTTT. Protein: CASSPSGLGNTIYF.

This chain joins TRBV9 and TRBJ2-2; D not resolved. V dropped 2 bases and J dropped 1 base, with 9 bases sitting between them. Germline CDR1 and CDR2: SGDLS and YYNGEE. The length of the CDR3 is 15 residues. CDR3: CASSVMRQNTGELFF. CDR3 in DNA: TGTGCCAGCAGCGTCATGAGGCAGAACACCGGGGAGCTGTTTTTT.

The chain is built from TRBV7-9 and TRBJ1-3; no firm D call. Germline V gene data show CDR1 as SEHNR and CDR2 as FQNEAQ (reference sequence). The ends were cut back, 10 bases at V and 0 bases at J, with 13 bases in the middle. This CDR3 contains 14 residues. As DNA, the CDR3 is TGTGCCATCCAAGCAGAGAACTCTGGAAACACCATATATTTT. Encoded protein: CAIQAENSGNTIYF.

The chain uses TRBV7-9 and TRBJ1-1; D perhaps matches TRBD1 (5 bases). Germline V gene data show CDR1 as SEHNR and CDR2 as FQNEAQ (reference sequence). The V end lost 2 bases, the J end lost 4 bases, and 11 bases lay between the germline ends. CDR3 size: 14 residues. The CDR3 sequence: CASSLLQGGTEAFF. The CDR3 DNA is TGTGCCAGCAGCTTACTCCAGGGCGGCACTGAAGCTTTCTTT.

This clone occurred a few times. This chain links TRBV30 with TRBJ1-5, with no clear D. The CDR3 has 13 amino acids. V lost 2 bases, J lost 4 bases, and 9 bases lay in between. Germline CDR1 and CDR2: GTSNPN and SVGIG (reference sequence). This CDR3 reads CAWSLSNNQPQHF. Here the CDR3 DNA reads TGTGCCTGGAGTCTCAGCAATAATCAGCCCCAGCATTTT.

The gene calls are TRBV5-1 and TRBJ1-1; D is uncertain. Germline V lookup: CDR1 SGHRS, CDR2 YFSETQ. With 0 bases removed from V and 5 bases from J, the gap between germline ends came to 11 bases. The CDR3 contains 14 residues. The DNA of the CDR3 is TGCGCCAGCAGCTTGGGCAGACCCCGGACTGAAGCTTTCTTT. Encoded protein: CASSLGRPRTEAFF.

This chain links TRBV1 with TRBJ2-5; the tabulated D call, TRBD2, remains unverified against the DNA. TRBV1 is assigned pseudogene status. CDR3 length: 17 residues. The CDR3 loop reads CTSSPFVGREGKRSQYF. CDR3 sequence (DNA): TGCACCAGCAGCCCGTTCGTAGGGCGGGAGGGTAAGAGATCCCAGTACTTC.

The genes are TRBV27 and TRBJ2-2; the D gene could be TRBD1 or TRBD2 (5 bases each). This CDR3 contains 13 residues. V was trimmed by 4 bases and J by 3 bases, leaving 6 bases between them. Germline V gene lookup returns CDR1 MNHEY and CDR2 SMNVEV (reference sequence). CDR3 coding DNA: TGTGCCAGCAGTTGGGGACACACCGGGGAGCTGTTTTTT. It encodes CASSWGHTGELFF.

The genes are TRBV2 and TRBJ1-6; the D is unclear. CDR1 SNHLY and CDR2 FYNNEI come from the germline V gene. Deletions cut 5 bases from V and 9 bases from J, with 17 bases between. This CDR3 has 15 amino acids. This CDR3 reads CASSSGGPQISPLHF. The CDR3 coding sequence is TGTGCCAGCAGTAGTGGAGGACCCCAAATTTCACCCCTCCACTTT. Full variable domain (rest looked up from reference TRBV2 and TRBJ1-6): EPEVTQTPSHQVTQMGQEVILRCVPISNHLYFYWYRQILGQKVEFLVSFYNNEISEKSEIFDDQFSVERPDGSNFTLKIRSTKLEDSAMYFCASSSGGPQISPLHFGNGTRLTVT.

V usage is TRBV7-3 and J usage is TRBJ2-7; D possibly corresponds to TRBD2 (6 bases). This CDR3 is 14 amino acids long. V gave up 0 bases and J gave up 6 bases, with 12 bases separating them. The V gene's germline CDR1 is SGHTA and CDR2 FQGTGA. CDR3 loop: CASSLTGGVFEQYF. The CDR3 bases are TGTGCCAGCAGCTTAACTGGCGGGGTTTTCGAGCAGTACTTC.

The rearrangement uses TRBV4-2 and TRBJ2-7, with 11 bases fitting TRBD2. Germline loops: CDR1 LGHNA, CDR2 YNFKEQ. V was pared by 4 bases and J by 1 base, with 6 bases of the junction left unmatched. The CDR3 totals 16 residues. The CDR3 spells CASSRVLAGDSYEQYF. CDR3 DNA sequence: TGTGCCAGCAGCCGAGTACTAGCGGGAGATTCCTACGAGCAGTACTTC.

The chain's CDR3 is CASSLSRSGFYEQYF. CDR3 bases: TGTGCCAGCAGTTTATCGCGTAGCGGGTTCTACGAGCAGTACTTC. V gene TRBV27 combines with J gene TRBJ2-7; 7 bases match TRBD2. Per the germline V gene, CDR1 is MNHEY and CDR2 is SMNVEV (reference sequence). V was pared by 0 bases and J by 3 bases, with 5 bases of the junction left unmatched. The CDR3 contains 15 residues.

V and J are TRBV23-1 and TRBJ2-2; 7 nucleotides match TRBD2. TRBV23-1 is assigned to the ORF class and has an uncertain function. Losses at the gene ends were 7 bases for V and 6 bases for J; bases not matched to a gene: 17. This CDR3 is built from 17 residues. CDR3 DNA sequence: TGCGCCAGCACCCCACGGATCGGGCGGGAGCTCTCCGGGGAGCTGTTTTTT. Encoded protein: CASTPRIGRELSGELFF.

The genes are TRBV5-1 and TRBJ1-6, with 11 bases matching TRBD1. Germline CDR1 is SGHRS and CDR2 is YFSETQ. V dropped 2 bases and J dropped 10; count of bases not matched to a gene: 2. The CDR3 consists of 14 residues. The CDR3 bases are TGCGCCAGCAGCTTTGGACAGGGGGCCTCACCCCTCCACTTT. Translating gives CASSFGQGASPLHF. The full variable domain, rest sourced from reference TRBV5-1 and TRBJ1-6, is KAGVTQTPRYLIKTRGQQVTLSCSPISGHRSVSWYQQTPGQGLQFLFEYFSETQRNKGNFPGRFSGRQFSNSRSEMNVSTLELGDSALYLCASSFGQGASPLHFGNGTRLTVT.

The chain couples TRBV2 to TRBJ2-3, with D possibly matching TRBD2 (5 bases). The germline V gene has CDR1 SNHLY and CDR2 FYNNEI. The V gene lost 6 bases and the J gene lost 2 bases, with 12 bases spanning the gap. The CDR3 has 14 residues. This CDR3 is CASRVSGHTDTQYF. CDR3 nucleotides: TGTGCCAGCAGAGTAAGCGGCCACACAGATACGCAGTATTTT.

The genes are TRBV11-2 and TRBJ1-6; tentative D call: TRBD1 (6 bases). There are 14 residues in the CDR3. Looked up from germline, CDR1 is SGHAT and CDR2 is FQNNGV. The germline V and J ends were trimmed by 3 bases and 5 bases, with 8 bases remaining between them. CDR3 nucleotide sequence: TGTGCCAGCAGCTTCTCAGGGGATAATTCACCCCTCCACTTT. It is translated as CASSFSGDNSPLHF.

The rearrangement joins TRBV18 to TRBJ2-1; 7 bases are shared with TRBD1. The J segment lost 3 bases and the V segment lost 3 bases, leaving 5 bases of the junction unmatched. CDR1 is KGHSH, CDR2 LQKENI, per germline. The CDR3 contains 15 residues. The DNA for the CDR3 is TGTGCCAGCTCACCTGGACAGGTTCGCTACAATGAGCAGTTCTTC. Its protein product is CASSPGQVRYNEQFF.